Listed here are 26 T cell receptor beta chains from one sample, sequenced in a study of regulatory T cells in long-lasting Graves disease. Time point given: persistent/refractory GD, antithyroid drugs over 5 years with positive TRAb. Preparation of the TCR library used RNA extracted from PBMCs. Assembly of TCR beta libraries relied on iRepertoire HTBI primers together with Arm-PCR of CDR3 regions. From the multiplex PCR reads, TCRdb called clonotypes with MiXCR, one entry per CDR3 protein. The repertoire holds 600,000 to 850,000 distinct CDR3 sequences, with 25% to 35% as singletons. The sample consisted of peripheral blood mononuclear cells (PBMCs), taken when the disease was refractory, from a patient treated with antithyroid drugs. The receptors were gathered from a female donor with Graves disease.

This clonotype has just a few counts. V usage is TRBV18 and J usage is TRBJ1-2, with 8 nucleotides matching TRBD1. Germline V lookup: CDR1 KGHSH, CDR2 LQKENI. The CDR3 runs 14 residues. The ends lost 3 bases at V and 8 bases at J; junction bases unmatched: 8. CDR3 residues: CASSPRTGRAGYTF. The CDR3 DNA is TGTGCCAGCTCACCCCGGACAGGGCGCGCGGGCTACACCTTC.

This clonotype was detected ten times or more. This sequence joins TRBV2 and TRBJ2-7; 7 bases are a match to TRBD2. The germline V gene encodes CDR1 SNHLY and CDR2 FYNNEI. CDR3 length equals 13 residues. V lost 2 bases to trimming and J lost 4 bases; unmatched junction nucleotides: 2. The CDR3 is CASSESGIYEQYF. The CDR3 DNA follows: TGTGCCAGCAGTGAAAGCGGGATTTACGAGCAGTACTTC.

This clonotype was seen a few times. This chain connects TRBV19 to TRBJ1-1, with D uncertain. The germline V gene encodes CDR1 LNHDA and CDR2 SQIVND (reference sequence). V was clipped by 8 bases and J by 1 base, with 14 bases between them. This CDR3 spans 14 amino acids. In DNA, the CDR3 is TGTGCCAGTTTCCCTAGACAAGGGAACACTGAAGCTTTCTTT. Protein sequence: CASFPRQGNTEAFF.

The chain couples TRBV20-1 to TRBJ1-2; the D gene is possibly TRBD1 (5 bases). This CDR3 comprises 12 residues. Trimming left V 2 bases short and J 4 bases short, with 8 bases between. Germline V gene data show CDR1 as DFQATT and CDR2 as SNEGSKA (reference sequence). This chain's CDR3 is CSARLTAYGYTF. CDR3 coding DNA: TGCAGTGCTAGATTGACAGCCTATGGCTACACCTTC.

V is TRBV6-1 and J is TRBJ2-7; D unclear. Trimming shortened V by 2 bases and J by 7 bases, and 6 bases separated the two germline ends. Germline V gene sequence: CDR1 MNHNS, CDR2 SASEGT. This CDR3 has 11 residues. The CDR3 spells CASSESPEQYF. CDR3 in DNA: TGTGCCAGCAGTGAATCCCCGGAGCAGTACTTC.

This clonotype is a singleton in its sample. J is TRBJ2-7 and V is TRBV6-4; D might be TRBD1 (6 bases). Trimming pared 6 bases from V and 0 bases from J, leaving 18 bases between. The CDR3 length is 16 residues. Germline V lookup: CDR1 MRHNA, CDR2 SNTAGT. The CDR3 here is CASRANLGHFSYEQYF. The CDR3, as DNA: TGTGCCAGCAGAGCCAACCTGGGACACTTCTCCTACGAGCAGTACTTC.

In this sample, this clonotype turned up many times. The V call is TRBV27, the J call TRBJ1-2, with D perhaps TRBD1 (5 bases). This CDR3 spans 15 amino acids. Trimming took off 2 bases at V and 4 bases at J, with 14 bases between the two ends. Looked up from germline, CDR1 is MNHEY and CDR2 is SMNVEV (reference sequence). CDR3 sequence: CASSLVAGSSYGYTF. CDR3 nucleotides: TGTGCCAGCAGTTTAGTTGCAGGGAGTAGCTATGGCTACACCTTC.

The rearrangement joins TRBV20-1 to TRBJ2-7; tentatively, D is TRBD1 (6 bases). Trimming pared 0 bases from V and 6 bases from J, leaving 18 bases between. Germline assignment: CDR1 DFQATT and CDR2 SNEGSKA (reference sequence). CDR3 length: 15 amino acids. The CDR3 is CSARDRAGAHREQYF. The CDR3 DNA reads as TGCAGTGCTAGAGATCGGGCAGGGGCGCATCGCGAGCAGTACTTC.

J is TRBJ1-2 and V is TRBV18; 9 bases fit TRBD1. The junction had 10 bases not matched to a gene; V was cut back by 2 bases and J by 0 bases. The CDR3 is made up of 18 amino acids. Germline V gives CDR1 KGHSH, CDR2 LQKENI. CDR3 DNA: TGTGCCAGCTCACCATTCTTAACAGGGGGCGGAACTAACTATGGCTACACCTTC. Translated, it gives CASSPFLTGGGTNYGYTF.

The gene calls are TRBV7-9 and TRBJ1-2; the D gene is possibly TRBD1 (6 bases). The germline V gene encodes CDR1 SEHNR and CDR2 FQNEAQ (reference sequence). The germline V and J ends were trimmed by 5 bases and 10 bases, with 29 bases remaining between them. The CDR3 contains 17 residues. For the CDR3, the DNA is TGTGCCAGCAGCCTATCGCGGGGCGGGGGCCCTGTAAGCCACTACACCTTC. It yields the protein CASSLSRGGGPVSHYTF.

The chain carries TRBV7-9 and TRBJ1-5; TRBD1 might be the D (6 bases). Germline CDR1 and CDR2: SEHNR and FQNEAQ (reference sequence). Trimming pared 5 bases from V and 6 bases from J, leaving 20 bases between. This CDR3 contains 16 residues. The DNA for the CDR3 is TGTGCCAGCAGCGGTAGGGGGGGGCCGGAAGGTCAGCCCCAGCATTTT. Translated, it gives CASSGRGGPEGQPQHF.

There are many counts of this clonotype. The chain employs TRBV12-3 or TRBV12-4 and TRBJ1-5; weak D call: TRBD1 (6 bases). V was clipped by 6 bases and J by 0 bases, with 12 bases between them. The CDR3 sequence is 15 residues long. CDR3 loop: CASRKPGVSNQPQHF. The CDR3 DNA is TGTGCCAGCAGGAAACCAGGGGTTAGCAATCAGCCCCAGCATTTT.

There are many counts of this clonotype. The genes are TRBV28 and TRBJ1-1, with 10 bases lining up with TRBD1. The CDR3 has 13 residues. The J segment lost 4 bases and the V segment lost 6 bases, leaving 2 bases of the junction unmatched. Germline loops: CDR1 MDHEN, CDR2 SYDVKM. The CDR3 region is CASRRDRGTEAFF. The CDR3 coding sequence is TGTGCCAGCAGGAGGGACAGGGGCACTGAAGCTTTCTTT.

The CDR3 DNA sequence: TGTGCCAGCAGCTCACAGGGAAAGTTCGAGCAGTACTTC. It yields the protein CASSSQGKFEQYF. This chain links TRBV5-6 with TRBJ2-7; D is perhaps TRBD1 (6 bases). The CDR3 loop spans 13 amino acids. V was shortened by 3 bases and J by 6 bases, with 13 bases between the two germline ends. Looked up from germline, CDR1 is SGHDT and CDR2 is YYEEEE.

J is TRBJ1-5 and V is TRBV27, with unresolved D. The CDR3 contains 14 residues. V lost 6 bases to trimming and J lost 8 bases, with 17 bases between them. Germline CDR1 MNHEY, CDR2 SMNVEV (reference sequence). The DNA for the CDR3 is TGTGCCAGCAGCCGATCCGCATACAGTAAGCCCCAGCATTTT. Translating gives CASSRSAYSKPQHF.

At least ten counts were recorded for this clonotype. The chain combines TRBV12-3 or TRBV12-4 with TRBJ1-5; D uncertain. Between the trimmed V and J ends, which lost 5 bases and 1 base, there was a span of 9 bases. The CDR3 extends over 14 amino acids. The chain's CDR3 is CASSTYDSNQPQHF. The CDR3 region has the DNA TGTGCCAGCAGTACATACGACAGCAATCAGCCCCAGCATTTT.

Many counts were recorded for this clonotype. This chain connects TRBV27 to TRBJ1-1; no clear D. CDR1 and CDR2 (germline): MNHEY, SMNVEV (reference sequence). Trimming cost V 5 bases and J 11 bases, with 24 bases left between them. The CDR3 is 15 residues long. The CDR3 coding sequence is TGTGCCAGCAGTCTAAAACCAACCCCCCACAACGGGGCTTTCTTT. Translating gives CASSLKPTPHNGAFF.

In its sample, this clonotype was seen a few times. The gene calls are TRBV12-3 or TRBV12-4 and TRBJ2-2; D is unresolved. V was shortened by 6 bases and J by 5 bases, with 10 bases between the two germline ends. This CDR3 has 13 amino acids. CDR3 loop: CASSLSRTGELFF. The CDR3 region has the DNA TGTGCCAGCAGCTTATCGAGAACCGGGGAGCTGTTTTTT.

The chain links TRBV5-1 to TRBJ2-2; 7 nucleotides line up with TRBD1. Per germline, CDR1 SGHRS and CDR2 YFSETQ. There are 16 residues in the CDR3. J gave up 1 base and V 4 bases, and 7 bases lay outside the gene matches. CDR3 nucleotide sequence: TGCGCCAGCAGCCCCCGGGCAGGGGGGAACACCGGGGAGCTGTTTTTT. It codes for CASSPRAGGNTGELFF.

This chain connects TRBV6-1 to TRBJ1-2; the D gene is possibly TRBD1 (6 bases). Germline assignment: CDR1 MNHNS and CDR2 SASEGT. The V and J ends lost 2 bases and 5 bases respectively, with 9 bases between them. The length of the CDR3 is 13 residues. The CDR3 loop is CASSETGQYGYTF. The CDR3 DNA follows: TGTGCCAGCAGTGAAACAGGACAGTATGGCTACACCTTC.

This clonotype was observed many times. This chain joins TRBV11-2 and TRBJ1-4; D uncertain. V lost 1 base to trimming and J lost 0 bases, with 9 bases between them. The length of the CDR3 is 16 residues. Germline-derived CDR1 and CDR2 are SGHAT and FQNNGV. In nucleotides, the CDR3 is TGTGCCAGCAGCTTAGGGCAGCCTGCAACTAATGAAAAACTGTTTTTT. The encoded protein is CASSLGQPATNEKLFF.

The V and J genes are TRBV30 and TRBJ1-1; D gene uncertain. The germline V and J ends were trimmed by 5 bases and 7 bases, with 8 bases remaining between them. In germline, CDR1 is GTSNPN, CDR2 SVGIG (reference sequence). The CDR3 spans 10 residues. The CDR3 DNA reads TGTGCCTGGGGTGCCATTGAAGCTTTCTTT. Its protein product is CAWGAIEAFF.

This clonotype was seen a handful of times. This rearrangement joins TRBV12-5 to TRBJ2-7; D uncertain. Germline V gene sequence: CDR1 LGHNT, CDR2 FRNRAP. The length of the CDR3 is 13 residues. Trimming removed 3 bases from V and 4 bases from J, with 10 bases in between. CDR3 residues: CASGFFGGYEQYF. The DNA of the CDR3 is TGTGCTAGTGGTTTCTTTGGCGGATACGAGCAGTACTTC.

The rearrangement joins TRBV10-1 to TRBJ2-2; D perhaps matches TRBD2 (5 bases). Germline V gene sequence: CDR1 WNHNN, CDR2 SYGVQD (reference sequence). The V gene lost 3 bases and the J gene lost 2 bases, with 7 bases spanning the gap. This CDR3 has 14 residues. The CDR3 sequence is CASSDGGNTGELFF. In DNA, the CDR3 is TGCGCCAGCAGTGATGGAGGAAACACCGGGGAGCTGTTTTTT.

V is TRBV2 and J is TRBJ2-7; 7 bases are a match to TRBD1. Germline V gives CDR1 SNHLY, CDR2 FYNNEI. The length of the CDR3 is 14 residues. V was clipped by 4 bases and J by 2 bases; unmatched bases: 5. The CDR3 nucleotides are TGTGCCAGCAGTGTAGGTACAGGGGCCTACGAGCAGTACTTC. Translation: CASSVGTGAYEQYF. Drawing the rest from reference TRBV2 and TRBJ2-7, the complete variable domain is EPEVTQTPSHQVTQMGQEVILRCVPISNHLYFYWYRQILGQKVEFLVSFYNNEISEKSEIFDDQFSVERPDGSNFTLKIRSTKLEDSAMYFCASSVGTGAYEQYFGPGTRLTVT.

This clonotype was detected a few times. The chain couples TRBV6-1 to TRBJ1-1, with D unclear. The germline V and J ends were trimmed by 7 bases and 1 base, with 10 bases remaining between them. The CDR3 covers 13 residues. Germline V lookup: CDR1 MNHNS, CDR2 SASEGT. CDR3 protein: CASNPTGNTEAFF. DNA of the CDR3: TGTGCCAGCAACCCCACCGGGAACACTGAAGCTTTCTTT.